One sample yielded the 10 T cell receptor beta chains listed below, sequenced in a study of Graves' ophthalmopathy and Graves' hyperthyroidism. Amplified material comprised TCR beta CDR3 regions derived from RNA transcripts. The first-round RT-PCR employed HTBI primers together with the Qiagen OneStep RT-PCR kit. A multiplex PCR was then performed as the second round. One entry per CDR3 protein, called by TCRdb with MiXCR from the multiplex PCR reads. The sample holds over 650,000 distinct CDR3 sequences, about two fifths seen once. Input material: peripheral blood. The source of these receptors is an adult man with Graves' ophthalmopathy.

This clonotype was recorded only once. The V gene is TRBV10-3, the J gene TRBJ2-5, with 8 positions matching TRBD1. The CDR3 is 14 residues long. Germline V gene data show CDR1 as ENHRY and CDR2 as SYGVKD. J lost 5 bases, V lost 8 bases, and 10 bases had no gene match. The CDR3 coding sequence is TGTGCCATCTCCCCCCGCGACAGGGGCGAGACCCAGTACTTC. Protein: CAISPRDRGETQYF.

The rearrangement joins TRBV2 to TRBJ2-2; TRBD2 is a possible D gene (5 bases). Trimming pared 5 bases from V and 4 bases from J, leaving 14 bases between. Germline V gives CDR1 SNHLY, CDR2 FYNNEI. CDR3 size: 15 residues. The CDR3, as DNA: TGTGCCAGCAGTTACAGTAAGGAGGCCACCGGGGAGCTGTTTTTT. Translating it yields CASSYSKEATGELFF.

Comments on this clonotype: A read error may produce the germline difference seen at one junction end. The rearrangement joins TRBV5-4 to TRBJ1-1; TRBD1 matches at 7 bases. This CDR3 region has 14 residues. Germline V gene lookup returns CDR1 SGHNT and CDR2 YYREEE (reference sequence). CDR3 residues: CTSSAGTVNTEAFF. In DNA, the CDR3 is TGTACCAGCAGCGCAGGGACAGTGAACACTGAAGCTTTCTTT.

This clonotype came up many times. The genes are TRBV5-8 and TRBJ2-6; TRBD1 matches at 7 bases. The CDR3 loop spans 19 amino acids. J was trimmed by 0 bases and V by 0 bases; bases with no gene match: 9. CDR1 and CDR2 from the germline V gene are SGHTS and YDEGEE. The CDR3 DNA sequence: TGTGCCAGCAGCTTGGTAACAGGGGTACCCTACTCTGGGGCCAACGTCCTGACTTTC. This gives the protein CASSLVTGVPYSGANVLTF.

V and J are TRBV9 and TRBJ1-1; tentative D call: TRBD1 (5 bases). V was pared by 2 bases and J by 8 bases, with 19 bases between. The germline V gene encodes CDR1 SGDLS and CDR2 YYNGEE. The CDR3 extends over 15 amino acids. The CDR3 reads CASSVGGVGTPEAFF. The CDR3 DNA sequence: TGTGCCAGCAGCGTTGGAGGGGTGGGGACTCCGGAAGCTTTCTTT.

The V and J genes are TRBV10-3 and TRBJ2-5; 7 nucleotides align to TRBD1. Germline trimming cut 6 bases from V and 2 bases from J; bases unmatched to any gene: 9. CDR1 and CDR2 from the germline V gene are ENHRY and SYGVKD. The length of the CDR3 is 15 residues. DNA for the CDR3: TGTGCCATCAGCGAATTTCCGGGACAGCAAGAGACCCAGTACTTC. It is translated as CAISEFPGQQETQYF.

The chain has TRBV2 and TRBJ1-5; the match to TRBD1 covers 8 bases. J lost 15 bases, V lost 0 bases, and 10 bases had no gene match. This CDR3 has 14 amino acids. From germline, CDR1 is SNHLY and CDR2 FYNNEI. The chain's CDR3 is CASSEARGQGARHF. CDR3 nucleotides: TGTGCCAGCAGTGAAGCGCGGGGGCAGGGGGCCCGGCATTTT.

This chain connects TRBV30 to TRBJ2-7; a possible D gene is TRBD2 (5 bases). V was clipped by 0 bases and J by 0 bases, with 15 bases between them. The CDR3 length is 16 residues. CDR1 and CDR2 from the germline V gene are GTSNPN and SVGIG (reference sequence). In DNA, the CDR3 is TGTGCCTGGAGTGTACCTTGGACTGCGAGCTCCTACGAGCAGTACTTC. It specifies CAWSVPWTASSYEQYF.

This rearrangement joins TRBV5-1 to TRBJ2-7; 13 nucleotides line up with TRBD2. Germline V gene lookup returns CDR1 SGHRS and CDR2 YFSETQ. This CDR3 region has 15 residues. Trimming took 4 bases from V and 7 from J; bases not matched to a gene: 8. The CDR3 nucleotides read TGCGCCAGCAGCCGGACTAGCGGGAGTTACAATGAGCAGTACTTC. Amino acid sequence: CASSRTSGSYNEQYF.

The genes are TRBV29-1 and TRBJ2-3, with TRBD1 as a possible D gene (5 bases). CDR1 and CDR2 from the germline V gene are SQVTM and ANQGSEA. This CDR3 is 13 amino acids long. The V and J ends lost 0 bases and 11 bases respectively, with 15 bases between them. CDR3 DNA: TGCAGCGTTGAAGATGGTTGGGCAGGGATGCAGTATTTT. It is translated as CSVEDGWAGMQYF.